The 21 T cell receptor beta chains presented below share a single source sample, sequenced in a study of cytomegalovirus exposure and HLA in healthy donors. A multiplex PCR was run with 60 Vbeta primers and 13 Jbeta primers. Sequencing was performed with immunoSEQ multiplex PCR; in TCRdb, only in-frame clones are kept and a portion is missing. The data show about 130,000 clones, with around four fifths seen just once and roughly 10% held by the top ten. The sample comprised PBMCs. These receptor sequences come from a man under 40 in good health and CMV-seropositive.

CDR3 coding DNA: TGTGCCACCAGCAGAGAGAAGGGGGAATGGGGCAATCAGCCCCAGCATTTT. It yields the protein CATSREKGEWGNQPQHF. This chain uses TRBV15 with TRBJ1-5; possibly TRBD1 for D (6 bases). CDR3 length: 17 residues. CDR1 LNHNV and CDR2 YYDKDF come from the germline V gene (reference sequence). V was trimmed by 0 bases and J by 2 bases, leaving 14 bases between them.

The V gene is TRBV11-2, the J gene TRBJ1-2, with D perhaps matching TRBD1 (5 bases). Germline V gives CDR1 SGHAT, CDR2 FQNNGV. V gave up 0 bases and J gave up 4 bases, with 9 bases separating them. This CDR3 spans 14 amino acids. CDR3 DNA: TGTGCCAGCAGCTTAGATCAGGGCATCTATGGCTACACCTTC. This translates into CASSLDQGIYGYTF.

The chain joins TRBV7-8 to TRBJ1-4; D gene ambiguous. The germline V gene has CDR1 SGHVS and CDR2 FQNEAQ. The CDR3 is 16 residues long. The V end was cut by 1 base, the J end by 5 bases, with 14 bases between. The CDR3 region is CASSLGYAVINEKLFF. As DNA, the CDR3 is TGTGCCAGCAGCTTAGGGTACGCAGTCATAAATGAAAAACTGTTTTTT. The variable domain in full, with the rest retrieved from reference TRBV7-8 and TRBJ1-4, is GAGVSQSPRYKVAKRGQDVALRCDPISGHVSLFWYQQALGQGPEFLTYFQNEAQLDKSGLPSDRFFAERPEGSVSTLKIQRTQQEDSAVYLCASSLGYAVINEKLFFGSGTQLSVL.

This clone was counted between two and nine times. The chain uses TRBV27 and TRBJ2-2, with 9 nucleotides matching TRBD1. The CDR3 loop spans 18 amino acids. The V and J ends lost 2 bases and 0 bases, in that order; junction bases with no gene match: 7. Per germline, CDR1 MNHEY and CDR2 SMNVEV (reference sequence). The DNA of the CDR3 is TGTGCCAGCAGTTTAGGGACAGGGAGGTCTCCGAACACCGGGGAGCTGTTTTTT. It encodes CASSLGTGRSPNTGELFF.

This clone was picked up a small number of times. The rearrangement links TRBV6-5 to TRBJ1-1, with 9 bases lining up with TRBD1. CDR3 length equals 14 residues. The germline gives CDR1 MNHEY, CDR2 SVGAGI. V lost 5 bases, J lost 6 bases, and 7 bases stayed unmatched. CDR3 in DNA: TGTGCCAGCAGTCGAAACAGGGGGCTGTCTGAAGCTTTCTTT. This translates into CASSRNRGLSEAFF.

The chain combines TRBV27 with TRBJ2-2; D is uncertain. From germline, CDR1 is MNHEY and CDR2 SMNVEV (reference sequence). The V and J ends lost 1 base and 1 base respectively, with 16 bases between them. The CDR3 length is 18 residues. CDR3 nucleotide sequence: TGTGCCAGCAGTTTATTCTTTGGGCAGTTCCTGAACACCGGGGAGCTGTTTTTT. Translation: CASSLFFGQFLNTGELFF.

V gene TRBV15 combines with J gene TRBJ2-3; 7 nucleotides match TRBD1. The germline CDR1 and CDR2 sequences are LNHNV and YYDKDF (reference sequence). The CDR3 loop spans 16 amino acids. V was clipped by 2 bases and J by 4 bases; unmatched bases: 9. This chain's CDR3 is CATSRQIGQGADTQYF. The DNA for the CDR3 is TGTGCCACCAGCAGACAAATCGGGCAGGGGGCAGATACGCAGTATTTT.

The chain links TRBV28 to TRBJ1-1; weak D call: TRBD1 (5 bases). Germline assignment: CDR1 MDHEN and CDR2 SYDVKM. The V end was cut by 2 bases, the J end by 8 bases, with 18 bases between. CDR3 length equals 15 residues. CDR3 in amino acids: CASSLPQGAGIEAFF. CDR3 DNA: TGTGCCAGCAGTTTACCGCAGGGAGCGGGCATCGAAGCTTTCTTT.

The chain has TRBV25-1 and TRBJ2-2, with TRBD1 matching over 7 bases. Germline CDR1 is MGHDK and CDR2 is SYGVNS. The CDR3 runs to 18 residues. The junction had 22 bases not matched to a gene; V was cut back by 9 bases and J by 6 bases. In DNA, the CDR3 is TGTGCCAGTCCCCCCCTTGACAGGGTCCAATGTTCCGCCGGGGAGCTGTTTTTT. Its protein product is CASPPLDRVQCSAGELFF.

This chain connects TRBV23-1 to TRBJ2-7; no clear D. TRBV23-1 is identified as an open reading frame with a role that is uncertain. V lost 6 bases, J lost 4 bases, and 19 bases lay in between. The CDR3 runs 15 residues. The CDR3 DNA is TGCGCCAGCAGACCATACCGGGTGATGGCATACGAGCAGTACTTC. This sequence encodes CASRPYRVMAYEQYF.

The genes are TRBV11-2 and TRBJ2-1, with 11 bases identical to TRBD1. The CDR3 has 16 amino acids. J gave up 4 bases and V 4 bases, and 6 bases lay outside the gene matches. Germline V CDR1 and CDR2: SGHAT, FQNNGV. Written as DNA, the CDR3 is TGTGCCAGCAGCTATTCCGGGACAGGGGGTTACAATGAGCAGTTCTTC. Translated, it gives CASSYSGTGGYNEQFF.

The chain couples TRBV27 to TRBJ2-6; 8 nucleotides align to TRBD2. With V trimmed by 5 bases and J by 0 bases, 6 bases remained unmatched. Germline V CDR1 and CDR2: MNHEY, SMNVEV (reference sequence). This CDR3 spans 17 amino acids. Here the CDR3 reads CASSGYREGSGANVLTF. The CDR3 DNA reads as TGTGCCAGCAGTGGTTACCGGGAGGGCTCTGGGGCCAACGTCCTGACTTTC.

J is TRBJ2-7 and V is TRBV9; no definite D call. V was cut by 0 bases and J by 0 bases, with 4 bases left in between. The germline V gene has CDR1 SGDLS and CDR2 YYNGEE. The CDR3 consists of 13 residues. The CDR3 DNA reads as TGTGCCAGCAGCGTAGCTCCCTCCTACGAGCAGTACTTC. This codes for CASSVAPSYEQYF.

The chain links TRBV7-2 to TRBJ2-2; D is uncertain. CDR3 length: 14 amino acids. Per the germline V gene, CDR1 is SGHTA and CDR2 is FQGNSA. V was pared by 7 bases and J by 8 bases, with 17 bases between. CDR3 sequence reads: CASKNNPQAGELFF. CDR3 bases: TGTGCCAGCAAAAATAACCCCCAGGCTGGGGAGCTGTTTTTT.

This clone was observed a single time. V usage is TRBV19 and J usage is TRBJ1-2; unclear D gene. CDR1 is LNHDA and CDR2 is SQIVND in the germline V gene (reference sequence). CDR3 length: 15 amino acids. The ends were cut back, 5 bases at V and 6 bases at J, with 19 bases in the middle. The CDR3, as DNA: TGTGCCAGTAGTGCCCTGACTGGTGTGCCGGATGGCTACACCTTC. This codes for CASSALTGVPDGYTF.

This clone has just a few counts. The gene calls are TRBV5-4 and TRBJ1-2; no clear D. This CDR3 comprises 15 residues. Germline loops: CDR1 SGHNT, CDR2 YYREEE (reference sequence). V gave up 1 base and J gave up 7 bases, with 17 bases separating them. The CDR3: CASSLSGTGKGGYTF. The CDR3 DNA follows: TGTGCCAGCAGCTTGTCCGGTACGGGGAAGGGTGGCTACACCTTC.

CDR3 coding DNA: TGTGCCAGCAGTTCATACGCCTCCGGGACTACCACGGAGTGGATCAATGAGCAGTTCTTC. Translated: CASSSYASGTTTEWINEQFF. This chain connects TRBV28 to TRBJ2-1, with 7 bases aligning to TRBD2. From germline, CDR1 is MDHEN and CDR2 SYDVKM. CDR3 length: 20 amino acids. After removal of 4 bases from V and 6 bases from J, the junction contained 24 bases not matched to a gene.

The chain uses TRBV27 and TRBJ2-7; 10 positions agree with TRBD2. From germline, CDR1 is MNHEY and CDR2 SMNVEV (reference sequence). Trimming cost V 8 bases and J 0 bases; bases outside gene matches: 10. The CDR3 sequence is 16 residues long. The CDR3 DNA is TGTGCCAGCGGACCTTTAACTAGCGGGATCTCCTACGAGCAGTACTTC. Its protein is CASGPLTSGISYEQYF.

The chain is built from TRBV29-1 and TRBJ2-1; 7 bases match TRBD2. V shed 1 base, J shed 2 bases, and the junction held 5 bases outside the gene matches. Germline lookup yields CDR1 SQVTM and CDR2 ANQGSEA. CDR3 length: 15 residues. The DNA of the CDR3 is TGCAGCGTTGAAGGGGCTAGCGGAACCTACAATGAGCAGTTCTTC. Protein product: CSVEGASGTYNEQFF.

This clone appeared a single time. The chain carries TRBV29-1 and TRBJ2-5; the match to TRBD1 covers 9 bases. The V segment lost 1 base and the J segment 2 bases; nucleotides outside the gene matches: 5. This CDR3 is 15 amino acids long. The germline gives CDR1 SQVTM, CDR2 ANQGSEA. The CDR3 sequence: CSVEGGQGPQETQYF. The CDR3 nucleotides are TGCAGCGTTGAAGGAGGACAGGGGCCACAAGAGACCCAGTACTTC.

This clone was seen only a few times. V usage is TRBV6-6 and J usage is TRBJ1-5; 7 nucleotides line up with TRBD1. J gave up 6 bases and V 7 bases, and 12 bases lay outside the gene matches. CDR1 MNHNY and CDR2 SVGAGI come from the germline V gene (reference sequence). The CDR3 sequence is 15 residues long. DNA for the CDR3: TGTGCCAGCAACCTACTTGGGACAGAGAGTCAGCCCCAGCATTTT. Encoded protein: CASNLLGTESQPQHF.